This T cell receptor (beta chain) was recorded in a study of response to subunit inactivated influenza vaccine. Findings of the study overall: Each seasonal influenza vaccination, the authors suggested, recruits few new T cells.

There are 13 residues in the CDR3. Trimming removed 4 bases from V and 8 bases from J, with 9 bases in between. From the RT-PCR reads, TCRdb called clonotypes with MiXCR, one entry per CDR3 protein. Here the sample spans 500,000 to 600,000 distinct CDR3 sequences, about 12% being singletons. About this clonotype itself: No antigen is known for it.

This chain links TRBV12-3 or TRBV12-4 with TRBJ1-6; D is possibly TRBD1 (5 bases). The material was PBMCs from blood, obtained on the day of vaccination. This receptor was identified in a middle-aged man who received an inactivated influenza vaccine. CDR3 residues: CASSSGTHSPLHF. CDR3 coding DNA: TGTGCCAGCAGTTCCGGGACGCATTCACCCCTCCACTTT.